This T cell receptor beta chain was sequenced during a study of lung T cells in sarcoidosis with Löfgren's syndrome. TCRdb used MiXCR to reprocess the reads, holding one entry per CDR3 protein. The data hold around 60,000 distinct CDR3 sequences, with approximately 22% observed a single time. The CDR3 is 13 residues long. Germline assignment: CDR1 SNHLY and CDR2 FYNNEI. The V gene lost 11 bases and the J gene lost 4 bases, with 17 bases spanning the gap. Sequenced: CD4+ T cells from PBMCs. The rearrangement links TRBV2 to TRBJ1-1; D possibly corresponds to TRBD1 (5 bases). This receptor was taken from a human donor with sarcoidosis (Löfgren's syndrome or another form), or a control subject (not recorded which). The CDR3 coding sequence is TGTGCCGTGCCCGAAGAAGGGGCCACTGAAGCTTTCTTT. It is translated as CAVPEEGATEAFF.